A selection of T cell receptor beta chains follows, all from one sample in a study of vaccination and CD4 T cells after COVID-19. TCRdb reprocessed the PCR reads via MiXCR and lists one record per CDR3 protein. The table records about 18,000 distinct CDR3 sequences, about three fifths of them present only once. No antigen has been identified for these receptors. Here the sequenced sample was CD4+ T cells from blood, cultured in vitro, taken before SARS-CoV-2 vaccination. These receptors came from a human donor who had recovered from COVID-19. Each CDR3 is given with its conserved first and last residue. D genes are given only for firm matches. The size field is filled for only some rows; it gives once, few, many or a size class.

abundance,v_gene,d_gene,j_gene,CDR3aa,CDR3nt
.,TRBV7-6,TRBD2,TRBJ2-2,CASSLAGTTYTGELFF,TGTGCCAGCAGCTTAGCCGGGACTACTTACACCGGGGAGCTGTTTTTT
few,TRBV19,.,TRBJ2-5,CASSIGGQETQYF,TGTGCCAGTAGTATTGGAGGGCAAGAGACCCAGTACTTC
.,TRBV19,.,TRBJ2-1,CASREDFPSYNEQFF,TGTGCCAGTAGGGAGGACTTTCCCTCCTACAATGAGCAGTTCTTC
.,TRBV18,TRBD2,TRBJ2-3,CASSPLSGGTDTQYF,TGTGCCAGCTCACCACTAAGCGGGGGCACAGATACGCAGTATTTT
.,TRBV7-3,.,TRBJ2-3,CASSLEGAGGDTQYF,TGTGCCAGCAGCTTAGAGGGAGCGGGTGGGGATACGCAGTATTTT
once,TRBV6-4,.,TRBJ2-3,CASSDSWAVGTDTQYF,TGTGCCAGCAGTGACTCGTGGGCCGTGGGCACAGATACGCAGTATTTT
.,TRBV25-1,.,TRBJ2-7,CASSDQGDKPYEQYF,TGTGCCAGCAGTGATCAGGGAGACAAACCGTACGAGCAGTACTTC
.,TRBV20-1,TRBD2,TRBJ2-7,CSARDLTSGSYEQYF,TGCAGTGCTAGAGATCTGACTAGCGGGAGCTACGAGCAGTACTTC
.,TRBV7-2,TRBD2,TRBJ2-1,CASSTRGSGGSYNEQFF,TGTGCCAGCAGCACCCGGGGATCGGGAGGTTCCTACAATGAGCAGTTCTTC
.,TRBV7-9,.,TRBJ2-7,CASSRPITTALVSEQYF,TGTGCCAGCAGCCGCCCGATCACCACGGCCCTCGTGAGCGAGCAGTACTTC
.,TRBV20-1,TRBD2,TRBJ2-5,CSARDSGRAPETQYF,TGCAGTGCTAGAGACAGCGGGAGGGCCCCAGAGACCCAGTACTTC
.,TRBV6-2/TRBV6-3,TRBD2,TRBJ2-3,CASSTQTSVSDTQYF,TGTGCCAGCAGTACCCAGACTAGCGTGTCAGATACGCAGTATTTT
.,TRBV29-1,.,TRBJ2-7,CSVTSAGKPGEQYF,TGCAGCGTAACTTCCGCCGGGAAGCCGGGGGAGCAGTACTTC
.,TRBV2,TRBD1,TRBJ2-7,CASSEPLQGEEQYF,TGTGCCAGCAGTGAGCCACTACAGGGGGAGGAGCAGTACTTC
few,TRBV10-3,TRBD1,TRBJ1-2,CAISERLGTGDRYGYTF,TGTGCCATCAGTGAGCGGCTGGGTACAGGGGATCGCTATGGCTACACCTTC
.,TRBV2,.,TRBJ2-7,CASNRGSGEQYF,TGTGCCAGCAACCGGGGGTCGGGCGAGCAGTACTTC
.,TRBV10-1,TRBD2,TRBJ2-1,CASSHLQLAGVGNEQFF,TGCGCCAGCAGCCACCTACAACTAGCGGGAGTGGGTAATGAGCAGTTCTTC
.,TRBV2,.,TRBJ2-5,CASSEWIPYETQYF,TGTGCCAGCAGTGAATGGATCCCCTACGAGACCCAGTACTTC
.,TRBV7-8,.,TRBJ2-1,CASSLARGGEQFF,TGTGCCAGCAGCTTAGCACGCGGAGGTGAGCAGTTCTTC
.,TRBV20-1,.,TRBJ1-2,CSAGNWGWFGEYGYTF,TGCAGTGCTGGGAATTGGGGATGGTTCGGAGAGTATGGCTACACCTTC
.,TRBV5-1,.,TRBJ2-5,CASSRARVGETQYF,TGCGCCAGCAGCCGTGCCAGGGTAGGGGAGACCCAGTACTTC
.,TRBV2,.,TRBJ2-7,CASTQRDYEQYF,TGTGCCAGCACACAGAGAGACTACGAGCAGTACTTC
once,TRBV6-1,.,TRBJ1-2,CASRMVGGDYGYTF,TGTGCCAGCAGAATGGTGGGAGGAGACTATGGCTACACCTTC
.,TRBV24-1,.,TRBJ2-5,CATSDPRGSTGSETQYF,TGTGCCACCAGTGATCCGCGGGGCTCGACAGGGAGCGAGACCCAGTACTTC
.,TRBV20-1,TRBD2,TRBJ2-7,CSARGLAGVPYEQYF,TGCAGTGCTAGGGGACTAGCGGGAGTGCCCTACGAGCAGTACTTC
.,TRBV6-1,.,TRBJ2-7,CASTLVAGSSYEQYF,TGTGCCAGCACCCTGGTGGCCGGGAGCTCCTACGAGCAGTACTTC
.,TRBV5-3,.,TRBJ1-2,CARSYYPRVFYGYTF,TGTGCCAGAAGCTACTACCCCAGGGTCTTCTATGGCTACACCTTC
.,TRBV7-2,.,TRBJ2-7,CASSLDVRAYEQYF,TGTGCCAGCAGCTTAGATGTCAGGGCCTACGAGCAGTACTTC
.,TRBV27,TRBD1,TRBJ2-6,CASSLTPGQGSSGANVLTF,TGTGCCAGCAGTCTTACCCCGGGACAGGGCTCCTCTGGGGCCAACGTCCTGACTTTC
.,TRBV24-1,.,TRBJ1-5,CATSDGNQPQHF,TGTGCCACCAGTGACGGTAATCAGCCCCAGCATTTT
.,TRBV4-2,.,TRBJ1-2,CASSQEVQRFMTNYGYTF,TGTGCCAGCAGCCAAGAAGTACAGAGGTTCATGACCAACTATGGCTACACCTTC
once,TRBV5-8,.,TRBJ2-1,CASWRGPYLSYNEQFF,TGTGCCAGCTGGCGCGGACCCTACCTCTCCTACAATGAGCAGTTCTTC
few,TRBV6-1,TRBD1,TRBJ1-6,CASRDTRDRDHF,TGTGCCAGCAGAGACACACGGGACAGGGACCACTTT
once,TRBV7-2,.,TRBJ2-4,CASSLEGTLPKNIQYF,TGTGCCAGCAGCTTAGAGGGGACCCTACCGAAAAACATTCAGTACTTC
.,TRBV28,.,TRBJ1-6,CASSLSWEGSRNSPLHF,TGTGCCAGCAGTTTATCTTGGGAGGGCAGCCGAAATTCACCCCTCCACTTT
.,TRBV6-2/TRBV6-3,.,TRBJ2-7,CASSYSQLAREQYF,TGTGCCAGCAGTTACTCGCAGCTAGCGCGCGAGCAGTACTTC
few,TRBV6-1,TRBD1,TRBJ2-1,CATLKSGTGGLGSYNEQFF,TGTGCCACCCTAAAATCCGGGACAGGGGGTTTGGGCTCCTACAATGAGCAGTTCTTC
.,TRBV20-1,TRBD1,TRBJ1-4,CSAITGTVRGKLFF,TGCAGTGCTATCACCGGGACAGTGCGCGGAAAACTGTTTTTT
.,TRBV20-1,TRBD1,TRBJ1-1,CSARGTAVSEAFF,TGCAGTGCTAGGGGGACAGCCGTCTCCGAAGCTTTCTTT
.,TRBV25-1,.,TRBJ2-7,CASSGQGYEQYF,TGTGCCAGCAGTGGTCAGGGGTACGAGCAGTACTTC
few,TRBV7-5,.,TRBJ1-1,CISEGGNPMNTEAFF,TGTATCTCTGAGGGGGGGAATCCCATGAACACTGAAGCTTTCTTT
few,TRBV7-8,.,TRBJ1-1,CASSRGGNTEAFF,TGTGCCAGCAGTAGAGGAGGGAACACTGAAGCTTTCTTT
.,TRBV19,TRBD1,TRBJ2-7,CASSAPQGGEQYF,TGTGCCAGTAGTGCACCACAGGGGGGCGAGCAGTACTTC
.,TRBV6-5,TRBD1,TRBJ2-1,CASSYMRTGCLF,TGTGCCAGCAGTTACATGAGGACAGGGTGCCTCTTC
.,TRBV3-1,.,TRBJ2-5,CASSQGQTETQYF,TGTGCCAGCAGCCAAGGGCAGACTGAGACCCAGTACTTC
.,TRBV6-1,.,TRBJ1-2,CASSRTIAQGGYGYTF,TGTGCCAGCAGTCGAACCATCGCACAGGGAGGGTATGGCTACACCTTC
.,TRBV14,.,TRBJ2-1,CASSPRHYNEQFF,TGTGCCAGCAGTCCTAGACACTACAATGAGCAGTTCTTC
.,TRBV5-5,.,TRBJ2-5,CASSLRQSPGPGEETQYF,TGTGCCAGCAGCTTGAGGCAATCCCCAGGCCCCGGGGAAGAGACCCAGTACTTC
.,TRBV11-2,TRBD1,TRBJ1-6,CASSFRPGQTSPLHF,TGTGCCAGCAGCTTCAGACCGGGACAGACATCACCCCTCCACTTT
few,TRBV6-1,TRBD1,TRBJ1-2,CATKPGQGKYGYTF,TGTGCCACCAAACCGGGACAGGGGAAATATGGCTACACCTTC